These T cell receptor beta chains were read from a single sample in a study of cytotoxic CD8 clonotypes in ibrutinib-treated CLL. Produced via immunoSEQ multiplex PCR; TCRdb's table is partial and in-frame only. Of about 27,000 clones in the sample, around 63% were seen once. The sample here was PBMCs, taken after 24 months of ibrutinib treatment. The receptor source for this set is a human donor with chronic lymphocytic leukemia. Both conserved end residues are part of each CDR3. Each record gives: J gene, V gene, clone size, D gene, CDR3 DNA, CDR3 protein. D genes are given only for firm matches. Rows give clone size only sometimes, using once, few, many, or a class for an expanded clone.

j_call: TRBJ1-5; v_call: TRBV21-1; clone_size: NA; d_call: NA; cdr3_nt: TGTGCCAGCAGCAGGGGGCAGCCCCAGCATTTT; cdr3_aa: CASSRGQPQHF
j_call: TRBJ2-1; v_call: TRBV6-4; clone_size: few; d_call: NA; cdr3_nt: TGTGCCAGCAGTGTAGAACTTGCCACCTACAATGAGCAGTTCTTC; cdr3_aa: CASSVELATYNEQFF
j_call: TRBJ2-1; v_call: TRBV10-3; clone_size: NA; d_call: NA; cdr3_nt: TGTGCCATCAGTGAGACCTTTGACATGTTGAGTAGGAAGTTCTTC; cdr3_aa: CAISETFDMLSRKFF
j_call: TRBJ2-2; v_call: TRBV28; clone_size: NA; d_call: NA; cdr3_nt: TGTGCCAGCATGATTCCACCTAGGGGCACCGGGGAGCTGTTTTTT; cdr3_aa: CASMIPPRGTGELFF
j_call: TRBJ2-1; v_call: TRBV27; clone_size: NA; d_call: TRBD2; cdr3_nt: TGTGCCAGCAGTAGCGGGGGCTTAACCTACAATGAGCAGTTCTTC; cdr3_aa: CASSSGGLTYNEQFF
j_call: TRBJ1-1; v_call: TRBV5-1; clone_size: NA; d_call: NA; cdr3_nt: TGCGCCAGCAGCCCGAACAGGGAGGATGAAGCTTTCTTT; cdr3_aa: CASSPNREDEAFF
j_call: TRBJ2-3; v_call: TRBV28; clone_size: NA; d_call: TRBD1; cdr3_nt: TGTGCCACCTCCCCCCTGGACAGGACCACAGATACGCAGTATTTT; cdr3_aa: CATSPLDRTTDTQYF
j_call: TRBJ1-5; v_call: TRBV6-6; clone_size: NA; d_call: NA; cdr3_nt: TGTGCCAGCAGCCCCACGGTATATAGCAATCAGCCCCAGCATTTT; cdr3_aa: CASSPTVYSNQPQHF
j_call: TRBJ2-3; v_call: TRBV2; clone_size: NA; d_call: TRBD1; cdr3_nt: TGTGCCAGCAGTAAAGGGACAGGGGGGAGCACAGATACGCAGTATTTT; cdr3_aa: CASSKGTGGSTDTQYF
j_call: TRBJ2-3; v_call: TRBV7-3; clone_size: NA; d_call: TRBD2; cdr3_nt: TGTGCCAGCAGCCCTAGCGGGGGCATCACAGATACGCAGTATTTT; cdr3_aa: CASSPSGGITDTQYF
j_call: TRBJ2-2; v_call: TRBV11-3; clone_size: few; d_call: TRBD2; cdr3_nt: TGTGCCAGCAGCTTAGACCGGGGGGTGAACACCGGGGAGCTGTTTTTT; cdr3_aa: CASSLDRGVNTGELFF
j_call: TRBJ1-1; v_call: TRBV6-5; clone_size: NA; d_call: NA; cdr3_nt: TGTGCCAGCAGTTACTCCATGGGGACTGAAGCTTTCTTT; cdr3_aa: CASSYSMGTEAFF
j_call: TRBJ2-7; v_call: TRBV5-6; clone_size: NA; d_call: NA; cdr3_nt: TGTGCCAGCAGCTTGGTTCCCGGGGGCGGCTACGAGCAGTACTTC; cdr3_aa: CASSLVPGGGYEQYF
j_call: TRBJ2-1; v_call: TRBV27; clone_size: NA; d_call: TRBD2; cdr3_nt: TGTGCCAGCAGTTTACCTCCCAGCGGGGGGGAATACAATGAGCAGTTCTTC; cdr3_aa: CASSLPPSGGEYNEQFF
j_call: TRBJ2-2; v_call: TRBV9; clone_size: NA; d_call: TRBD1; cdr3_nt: TGTGCCAGCAGCGGACAGGGGGGATTCTCGGGCACCGGGGAGCTGTTTTTT; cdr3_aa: CASSGQGGFSGTGELFF
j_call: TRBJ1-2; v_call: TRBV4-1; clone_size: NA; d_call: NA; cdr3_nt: TGCGCCAGCAGCGCCCGGACAGATAACTATGGCTACACCTTC; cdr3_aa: CASSARTDNYGYTF
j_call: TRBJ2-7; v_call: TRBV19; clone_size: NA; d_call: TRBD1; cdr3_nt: TGTGCCAGTAGCTACAGGGGATCTCCCTACGAGCAGTACTTC; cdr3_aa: CASSYRGSPYEQYF
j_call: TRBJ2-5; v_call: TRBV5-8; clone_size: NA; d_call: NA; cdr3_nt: TGTGCCAGCAGCTTGGGGGGGTTTGAGACCCAGTACTTC; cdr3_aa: CASSLGGFETQYF
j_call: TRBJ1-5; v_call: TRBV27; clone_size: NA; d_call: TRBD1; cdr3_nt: TGTGCCAGCAGTGCGACAGGGGGCCATCAGCCCCAGCATTTT; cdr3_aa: CASSATGGHQPQHF
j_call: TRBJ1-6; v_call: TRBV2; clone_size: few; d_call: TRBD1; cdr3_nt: TGTGCCAGCAGTGAAACAGGGGGCGGGAATTCACCCCTCCACTTT; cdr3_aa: CASSETGGGNSPLHF
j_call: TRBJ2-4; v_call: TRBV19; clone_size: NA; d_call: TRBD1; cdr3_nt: TGTGCCAGTAGTGCCCGAGACAGGGAAAACATTCAGTACTTC; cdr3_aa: CASSARDRENIQYF
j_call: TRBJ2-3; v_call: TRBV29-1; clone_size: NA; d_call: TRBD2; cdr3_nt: TGCAGCGTTTCACCTAGCGGGGGGTTCTATACGCAGTATTTT; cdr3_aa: CSVSPSGGFYTQYF
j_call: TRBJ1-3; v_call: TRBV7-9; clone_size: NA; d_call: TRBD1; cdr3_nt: TGTGCCAGCAGCCGCATCCGGGACAGTGGAAACACCATATATTTT; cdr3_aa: CASSRIRDSGNTIYF
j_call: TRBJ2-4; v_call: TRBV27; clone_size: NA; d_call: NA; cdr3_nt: TGTGCCAGCAGACCCTACCCTAGGGTTGTTGAGGGTGACATTCAGTACTTC; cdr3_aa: CASRPYPRVVEGDIQYF
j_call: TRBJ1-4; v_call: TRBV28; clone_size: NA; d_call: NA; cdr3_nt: TGTGCCAGCAATGGTCGGCAGGGGAATGAAAAACTGTTTTTT; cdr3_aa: CASNGRQGNEKLFF
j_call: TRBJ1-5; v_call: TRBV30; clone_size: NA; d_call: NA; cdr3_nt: TGTGCCTGGAGTGTAACTGGCCAGTACAATCAGCCCCAGCATTTT; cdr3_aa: CAWSVTGQYNQPQHF
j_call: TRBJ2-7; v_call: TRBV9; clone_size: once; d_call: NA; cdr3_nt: TGTGCCAGCAGCGTAGTGAGGGGTGGTGAGCAGTACTTC; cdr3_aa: CASSVVRGGEQYF
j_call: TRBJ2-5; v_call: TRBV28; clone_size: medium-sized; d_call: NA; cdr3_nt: TGTGCCAGCGGGGGGCAAGAGACCCAGTACTTC; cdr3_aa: CASGGQETQYF
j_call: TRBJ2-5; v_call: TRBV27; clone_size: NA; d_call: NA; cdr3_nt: TGTGCCAGCAGTTCGACAGGTATAACCCAGTACTTC; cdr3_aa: CASSSTGITQYF
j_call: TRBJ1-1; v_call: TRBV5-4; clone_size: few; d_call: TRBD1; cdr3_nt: TGTGCCAGCAGCCCAAACAGGGGTGGATTGAACACTGAAGCTTTCTTT; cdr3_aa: CASSPNRGGLNTEAFF
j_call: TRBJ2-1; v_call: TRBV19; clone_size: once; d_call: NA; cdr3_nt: TGTGCCAGCGACTACCGCCTGTACAATGAGCAGTTCTTC; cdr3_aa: CASDYRLYNEQFF
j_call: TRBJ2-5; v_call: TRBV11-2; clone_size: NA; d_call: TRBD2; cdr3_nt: TGTGCCAGCAGCTTAGGAAGGACTAGCGCCCAAGGGGTGACCCAGTACTTC; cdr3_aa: CASSLGRTSAQGVTQYF
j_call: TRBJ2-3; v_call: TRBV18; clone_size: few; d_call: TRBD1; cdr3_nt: TGTGCCAGCAACCGGGGACAGGGGATCGATACGCAGTATTTT; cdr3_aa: CASNRGQGIDTQYF
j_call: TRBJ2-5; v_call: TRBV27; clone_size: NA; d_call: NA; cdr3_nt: TGTGCCAGCAGTTTTGGACAGAAACAGTACTTC; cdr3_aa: CASSFGQKQYF
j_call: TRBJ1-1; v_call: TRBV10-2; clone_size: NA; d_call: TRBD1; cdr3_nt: TGCGCCAGCAGAGGACAGGTGAACACTGAAGCTTTCTTT; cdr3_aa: CASRGQVNTEAFF
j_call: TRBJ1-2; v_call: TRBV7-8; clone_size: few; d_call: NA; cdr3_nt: TGTGCCAGCAGCTTAGGGACGCCGCTTGGCGGCTACACCTTC; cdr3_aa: CASSLGTPLGGYTF
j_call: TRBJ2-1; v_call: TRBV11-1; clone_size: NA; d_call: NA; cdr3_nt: TGTGCCAGCAGCTTCAGCAATGAGCAGTTCTTC; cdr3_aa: CASSFSNEQFF
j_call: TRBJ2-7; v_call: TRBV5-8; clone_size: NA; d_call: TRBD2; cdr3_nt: TGTGCCAGCACCCCCCCGGGAGGAAACTCCTACGAGCAGTACTTC; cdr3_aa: CASTPPGGNSYEQYF
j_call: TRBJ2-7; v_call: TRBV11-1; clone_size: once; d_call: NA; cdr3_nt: TGTGCCAGCAGCCCGAAGCCGGGGGCCTACGAGCAGTACTTC; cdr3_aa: CASSPKPGAYEQYF
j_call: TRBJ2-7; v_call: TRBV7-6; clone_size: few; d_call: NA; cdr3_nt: TGTGCCAGCAGCCCCGCCCGCTACGAGCAGTACTTC; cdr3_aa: CASSPARYEQYF
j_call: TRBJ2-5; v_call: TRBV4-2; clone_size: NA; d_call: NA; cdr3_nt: TGTGCCAGCAGCCAGGGGACCGCGTGGGAGACCCAGTACTTC; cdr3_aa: CASSQGTAWETQYF
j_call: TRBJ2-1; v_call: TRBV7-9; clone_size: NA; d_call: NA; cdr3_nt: TGTGCCGCAGCCGATGCCAATGATGAGCAGTTCTTC; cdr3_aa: CAAADANDEQFF
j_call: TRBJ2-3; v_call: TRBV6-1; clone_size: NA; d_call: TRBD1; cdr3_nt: TGTGCCAGCACCCTGGACAGGGGAGGCCCAGATACGCAGTATTTT; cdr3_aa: CASTLDRGGPDTQYF
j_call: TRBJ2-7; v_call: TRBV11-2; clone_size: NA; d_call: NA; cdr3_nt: TGTGCCAGCAGCTTACCAGGTAGCGAGCAGTACTTC; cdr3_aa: CASSLPGSEQYF
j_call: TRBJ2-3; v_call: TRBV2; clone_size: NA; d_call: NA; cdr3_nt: TGTGCCAGCACTCGGGACGGTGGGTTGGATACGCAGTATTTT; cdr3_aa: CASTRDGGLDTQYF